The 28 T cell receptor beta chains presented below share a single source sample, sequenced in a study of OX40 agonist ivuxolimab in advanced cancers. Some clones are missing from TCRdb's copy, which holds only in-frame ones; the method was immunoSEQ multiplex PCR. There are about 79,000 clones in the sample; approximately 94% occur only once, and 9.5% to 10% lies in the top ten. The input for sequencing was CD4+ or CD8+ T cells sorted from blood, taken in a trial of the OX40 agonist ivuxolimab. The receptors here all came from an adult with an advanced solid tumor such as melanoma, head and neck, liver or kidney cancer.

The V and J genes are TRBV5-5 and TRBJ2-4, with D possibly matching TRBD1 (5 bases). V lost 2 bases and J lost 7, with 7 bases in between. This CDR3 is built from 12 residues. Germline V gene data show CDR1 as SGHKS and CDR2 as YYEKEE (reference sequence). The CDR3 nucleotides are TGTGCCAGCAGCTTTGGGGCGAACATTCAGTACTTC. Translated: CASSFGANIQYF.

A word on this clone: The identical CDR3 is also encoded by other nucleotide sequences in the sample. This sequence joins TRBV7-9 and TRBJ2-7, with D possibly TRBD1 on 5 matching bases. V was trimmed by 3 bases and J by 2 bases, leaving 8 bases between them. The CDR3 extends over 13 amino acids. The germline V gene has CDR1 SEHNR and CDR2 FQNEAQ (reference sequence). The CDR3 sequence is CASSLQGTYEQYF. The DNA of the CDR3 is TGTGCCAGCAGCTTGCAGGGTACCTACGAGCAGTACTTC.

The chain combines TRBV21-1 with TRBJ2-2; the tabulated D call, TRBD2, remains unverified against the DNA. TRBV21-1 is termed a pseudogene. This CDR3 is 13 amino acids long. CDR3 amino acids: CARHEPGTGELFF. The CDR3 DNA follows: TGTGCCAGGCACGAACCGGGAACCGGGGAGCTGTTTTTT.

The V gene is TRBV28, the J gene TRBJ1-2; possibly TRBD1 for D (5 bases). With 5 bases removed from V and 4 bases from J, the gap between germline ends came to 20 bases. Germline V gives CDR1 MDHEN, CDR2 SYDVKM. This CDR3 has 16 residues. The CDR3 DNA is TGTGCCAGCAGTCCCCCCAAATTGACAGCGCCCTATGGCTACACCTTC. Protein: CASSPPKLTAPYGYTF.

V and J are TRBV2 and TRBJ1-1; 7 bases match TRBD1. CDR1 and CDR2 from the germline V gene are SNHLY and FYNNEI. The junction had 2 bases not matched to a gene; V was cut back by 8 bases and J by 5 bases. The CDR3 sequence is 11 residues long. The CDR3 DNA follows: TGTGCCAGCCAGGGGGGAACTGAAGCTTTCTTT. Its translation: CASQGGTEAFF.

The chain recombines TRBV6-5 with TRBJ2-1, with D perhaps matching TRBD1 (6 bases). Trimming removed 4 bases from V and 9 bases from J, with 13 bases in between. This CDR3 comprises 13 residues. From germline, CDR1 is MNHEY and CDR2 SVGAGI. The CDR3: CASSFAPDSEQFF. The CDR3 nucleotides are TGTGCCAGCAGTTTCGCCCCGGACAGTGAGCAGTTCTTC.

The V gene is TRBV6-1, the J gene TRBJ1-2; D is uncertain. CDR1 MNHNS and CDR2 SASEGT come from the germline V gene. This CDR3 contains 13 residues. V dropped 5 bases and J dropped 2 bases, with 9 bases sitting between them. The CDR3 DNA is TGTGCCAGCAGTCCAGGTCCCAACTATGGCTACACCTTC. It codes for CASSPGPNYGYTF.

V is TRBV19 and J is TRBJ1-2; a weak D match, TRBD1 (6 bases). The CDR3 runs 13 residues. CDR1 is LNHDA and CDR2 is SQIVND in the germline V gene (reference sequence). V was clipped by 5 bases and J by 6 bases, with 13 bases between them. CDR3 region: CASSWDTGDGYTF. The CDR3 bases are TGTGCCAGTAGTTGGGACACCGGCGATGGCTACACCTTC.

CDR3 residues: CASSQDPRNLGSPLHF. The CDR3 nucleotides are TGCGCCAGCAGCCAAGATCCCCGAAATCTAGGCTCACCCCTCCACTTT. The genes are TRBV4-1 and TRBJ1-6; D gene ambiguous. V lost 0 bases and J lost 10, with 16 bases in between. The germline gives CDR1 MGHRA, CDR2 YSYEKL. The CDR3 runs 16 residues.

The gene calls are TRBV4-1 and TRBJ1-2; D not resolved. Germline-derived CDR1 and CDR2 are MGHRA and YSYEKL. V lost 1 base and J 6 bases, leaving 18 bases between the germline ends. This CDR3 comprises 16 residues. The CDR3 loop is CASSQAPFPELHGYTF. The CDR3 DNA reads as TGCGCCAGCAGCCAAGCACCCTTCCCTGAACTCCATGGCTACACCTTC.

The chain carries TRBV29-1 and TRBJ2-3; D may be TRBD2 (6 bases). This CDR3 is 14 amino acids long. Germline CDR1 is SQVTM and CDR2 is ANQGSEA. V lost 6 bases and J lost 5, with 18 bases in between. CDR3 residues: CSVPPGVGGDTQYF. The DNA for the CDR3 is TGCAGCGTCCCTCCGGGGGTGGGGGGAGATACGCAGTATTTT.

This chain links TRBV4-1 with TRBJ1-2; D possibly corresponds to TRBD1 (5 bases). Trimming removed 4 bases at V and 3 bases at J, with 9 bases between. The CDR3 length is 13 residues. The germline CDR1 and CDR2 sequences are MGHRA and YSYEKL. CDR3 nucleotide sequence: TGCGCCAGCAGCCCTCTGGGGGACTATGGCTACACCTTC. Residues: CASSPLGDYGYTF.

The chain joins TRBV19 to TRBJ2-1; D not resolved. From germline, CDR1 is LNHDA and CDR2 SQIVND (reference sequence). The length of the CDR3 is 16 residues. V was clipped by 6 bases and J by 5 bases, with 20 bases between them. CDR3 coding DNA: TGTGCCAGTAGCAAAACCCGGGCCGGAACGAACAATGAGCAGTTCTTC. Amino acids: CASSKTRAGTNNEQFF.

This clone was observed a single time. This chain connects TRBV5-1 to TRBJ2-5; TRBD1 aligns across 7 bases. The J call may be mistaken, given a closer DNA end match to TRBJ2-7. This CDR3 is built from 13 residues. Germline values: CDR1 SGHRS, CDR2 YFSETQ. CDR3 amino acids: CASRPGQHYEQYF. The DNA of the CDR3 is TGCGCCAGCAGGCCGGGACAGCACTACGAGCAGTACTTC.

The chain couples TRBV4-3 to TRBJ2-5; perhaps TRBD1 as D (5 bases). There are 15 residues in the CDR3. Trimming cost V 4 bases and J 2 bases, with 14 bases left between them. Looked up from germline, CDR1 is LGHNA and CDR2 is YSLEER. The DNA for the CDR3 is TGCGCCAGCAGCCCGAGCCTGGGGCCGCAAGAGACCCAGTACTTC. It encodes CASSPSLGPQETQYF.

The chain combines TRBV7-9 with TRBJ2-3, with TRBD2 matching over 7 bases. Germline CDR1 SEHNR, CDR2 FQNEAQ (reference sequence). Germline trimming cut 3 bases from V and 4 bases from J; bases unmatched to any gene: 4. CDR3 size: 14 residues. The CDR3 is CASSLRESADTQYF. CDR3 coding DNA: TGTGCCAGCAGCTTGCGGGAGTCAGCAGATACGCAGTATTTT.

CDR3 nucleotides: TGTGCCAGCAGCTTTGGTGTAGGGAGTGAGCAGTTCTTC. Translation: CASSFGVGSEQFF. This chain joins TRBV7-9 and TRBJ2-1; weak D call: TRBD2 (5 bases). V was trimmed by 3 bases and J by 9 bases, leaving 12 bases between them. Germline values: CDR1 SEHNR, CDR2 FQNEAQ (reference sequence). The CDR3 has 13 amino acids.

The chain joins TRBV5-1 to TRBJ2-1; unclear D gene. V lost 4 bases to trimming and J lost 7 bases, with 15 bases between them. This CDR3 spans 14 amino acids. Germline-derived CDR1 and CDR2 are SGHRS and YFSETQ. DNA of the CDR3: TGCGCCAGCAGCGCGAACCTAGGTACGAATGAGCAGTTCTTC. This codes for CASSANLGTNEQFF.

The rearrangement joins TRBV13 to TRBJ2-5; 9 bases map to TRBD2. The end of the DNA aligns better with TRBJ2-7, so the J call may be wrong. The CDR3 consists of 15 residues. CDR1 and CDR2 from the germline V gene are PRHDT and FYEKMQ (reference sequence). The CDR3 loop reads CASSLRTSDSYEQYF. The DNA of the CDR3 is TGTGCCAGCAGCTTGAGGACTAGCGACTCCTACGAGCAGTACTTC.

V usage is TRBV27 and J usage is TRBJ2-7; D gene unclear. The V end lost 5 bases, the J end lost 2 bases, and 13 bases lay between the germline ends. The germline CDR1 and CDR2 sequences are MNHEY and SMNVEV (reference sequence). This CDR3 contains 14 residues. CDR3 loop: CASSPEVGAYEQYF. DNA of the CDR3: TGTGCCAGCAGTCCAGAGGTCGGTGCCTACGAGCAGTACTTC.

This rearrangement joins TRBV19 to TRBJ1-2; 9 nucleotides line up with TRBD1. Trimming took 4 bases from V and 7 from J; bases not matched to a gene: 16. The CDR3 is made up of 17 amino acids. Germline values: CDR1 LNHDA, CDR2 SQIVND (reference sequence). The CDR3 DNA reads TGTGCCAGTAGTACGGATTTAACAGGGGGCGCGAATGGTGGCTACACCTTC. The encoded protein is CASSTDLTGGANGGYTF.

This clone was seen a single time. This sequence joins TRBV6-5 and TRBJ2-7; D is possibly TRBD1 or TRBD2 (6 bases each). Germline values: CDR1 MNHEY, CDR2 SVGAGI. Trimming cost V 2 bases and J 2 bases, with 10 bases left between them. This CDR3 has 14 residues. The CDR3 loop is CASSYGGGTYEQYF. In DNA, the CDR3 is TGTGCCAGCAGTTACGGAGGGGGGACCTACGAGCAGTACTTC.

The chain links TRBV9 to TRBJ2-1, with 11 bases matching TRBD1. With V trimmed by 3 bases and J by 5 bases, 1 base remained unmatched. Germline assignment: CDR1 SGDLS and CDR2 YYNGEE. The CDR3 sequence is 14 residues long. This chain's CDR3 is CASSGGQGDNEQFF. CDR3 DNA sequence: TGTGCCAGCAGCGGGGGACAGGGGGACAATGAGCAGTTCTTC.

V is TRBV28 and J is TRBJ2-3, with 16 bases lining up with TRBD2. V lost 5 bases and J lost 0; bases outside the gene matches: 5. This CDR3 has 18 amino acids. Per the germline V gene, CDR1 is MDHEN and CDR2 is SYDVKM. CDR3 residues: CASSEGLAGGPSTDTQYF. The CDR3 region has the DNA TGTGCCAGCAGTGAGGGACTAGCGGGGGGGCCCAGCACAGATACGCAGTATTTT.

CDR3 sequence: CASSPGTSYGYTF. The DNA for the CDR3 is TGTGCCAGTAGTCCCGGGACATCGTATGGCTACACCTTC. The gene calls are TRBV19 and TRBJ1-2; tentatively, D is TRBD1 (6 bases). Germline values: CDR1 LNHDA, CDR2 SQIVND (reference sequence). The CDR3 consists of 13 residues. The V end was cut by 5 bases, the J end by 5 bases, with 12 bases between.

V is TRBV7-9 and J is TRBJ2-1; 15 bases line up with TRBD2. V was clipped by 5 bases and J by 5 bases; unmatched bases: 7. The CDR3 covers 17 residues. CDR1 SEHNR and CDR2 FQNEAQ come from the germline V gene (reference sequence). CDR3 in amino acids: CASSPRTSGGANNEQFF. CDR3 in DNA: TGTGCCAGCAGCCCCCGGACTAGCGGGGGGGCGAACAATGAGCAGTTCTTC.

The V call is TRBV9, the J call TRBJ2-7, with D possibly matching TRBD2 (7 bases). With 3 bases removed from V and 2 bases from J, the gap between germline ends came to 15 bases. Germline assignment: CDR1 SGDLS and CDR2 YYNGEE. The CDR3 consists of 15 residues. DNA of the CDR3: TGTGCCAGCAGCGAGGGGGGGGGCTACCCCTACGAGCAGTACTTC. Protein: CASSEGGGYPYEQYF.

The rearrangement links TRBV7-6 to TRBJ2-1, with a possible D match to TRBD1 (6 bases). Trimming removed 3 bases from V and 4 bases from J, with 10 bases in between. This CDR3 has 14 residues. In germline, CDR1 is SGHVS, CDR2 FNYEAQ. This CDR3 is CASSFSGQYNEQFF. Written as DNA, the CDR3 is TGTGCCAGCAGCTTTTCCGGACAGTACAATGAGCAGTTCTTC.